The T cell receptor beta chain described here comes from a study of regulatory T cells in long-lasting Graves disease. The study, taken as a whole, reports: Persistent patients shared more public clonotypes (approximately 2,800) than new patients (approximately 1,000).

In its sample, this clonotype was seen many times. What it binds is not known. Specified time point: newly diagnosed GD, antithyroid drugs for less than 3 months. Extracted RNA from PBMCs served as the source of the TCR library. Graves' disease diagnoses used American Thyroid Association guidelines. Investigators prepared the TCR beta libraries by applying iRepertoire HTBI primers and Arm-PCR of CDR3 regions. TCRdb re-called the multiplex PCR reads with MiXCR, one entry per CDR3 protein. The profile covers around 250,000 distinct CDR3 sequences, with roughly 18% appearing a single time and 14% taken by the ten largest. These sequences were also reported in another study, on T cells in Graves' hyperthyroidism and ophthalmopathy. That report notes: Exclusion followed for patients with uncontrolled infection, other autoimmune disease, pregnancy or lactation.

The sample here was peripheral blood mononuclear cells (PBMCs), taken at new diagnosis, from a patient treated with antithyroid drugs. This receptor was identified in a woman in her 30s with Graves disease.

The CDR3 DNA follows: TGTGCCAGTAGTATGCGGGGCGACCGAAATAGCAATCAGCCCCAGCATTTT. It is translated as CASSMRGDRNSNQPQHF. V gene TRBV19 combines with J gene TRBJ1-5, with D perhaps matching TRBD1 (5 bases). CDR1 is LNHDA and CDR2 is SQIVND in the germline V gene (reference sequence). This CDR3 region has 17 residues. The ends were cut back, 3 bases at V and 0 bases at J, with 15 bases in the middle.